The subject of this entry is one TCR beta chain. As yet, its antigen is unknown. An end of the junction differs from the germline gene, which may be a read error. In germline, CDR1 is LGHNA, CDR2 YNFKEQ. The CDR3 totals 19 residues. This sample stems from a study of response to subunit inactivated influenza vaccine. Overall study findings and caveats: Every seasonal influenza vaccination brings in few new T cells, the authors suggested.

TCRdb reprocessed the RT-PCR reads with MiXCR, giving one entry per CDR3 protein. Of about 610,000 distinct CDR3 sequences in the sample, approximately 14% were seen once. The source was PBMCs from blood, collected 12 days after vaccination. The receptor was isolated from a man in his fifties or sixties who received an inactivated influenza vaccine. The chain couples TRBV4-2 to TRBJ1-1; 7 nucleotides align to TRBD1. CDR3 in DNA: TGTGCCAGCAGCCAAGTTGTTTTCGACAGGGCAGGGAGGAACGCTGAAGCTTTCTTT. Protein: CASSQVVFDRAGRNAEAFF.